This T cell receptor (beta chain) was identified during a study of shared T cell receptors in the human thymus. This clone was seen only once. The method was immunoSEQ multiplex PCR; TCRdb's version includes in-frame clones alone and lacks a portion of them. The sample includes 540,000 or so clones, approximately 78% of them seen just once. Germline V gene sequence: CDR1 SGDLS, CDR2 YYNGEE. The CDR3 sequence is 18 residues long. Trimming removed 4 bases at V and 1 base at J, with 21 bases between. Another study also made use of these data, one on human thymus T cells. That study reports: During corrective heart surgery, resections were taken, and the thymus tissue came from them.

The TCR originated in a boy less than two years old with a congenital heart defect. This chain connects TRBV9 to TRBJ1-5; the D is unclear. The sample taken for sequencing was thymocytes. The CDR3 is CASSPTDGERLSNQPQHF. The CDR3 nucleotides are TGTGCCAGCAGCCCTACCGACGGGGAGAGATTGAGCAATCAGCCCCAGCATTTT. The full variable domain, with the rest looked up from reference TRBV9 and TRBJ1-5, is DSGVTQTPKHLITATGQRVTLRCSPRSGDLSVYWYQQSLDQGLQFLIQYYNGEERAKGNILERFSAQQFPDLHSELNLSSLELGDSALYFCASSPTDGERLSNQPQHFGDGTRLSIL.